The TCR beta chain described here comes from a study of memory CD4+ T cells and cytomegalovirus serostatus (dated by TCRdb to about 2019). Some background on the complete study: A total of about 35 healthy Belgian adults, of whom 9 were CMV seropositive and 24 were CMV seronegative, were included in the cohort. To replicate a published TCR-based CMV serostatus classifier, the study sequenced CD4+ memory TCRbeta repertoires from a Belgian cohort whose cytomegalovirus serostatus was known.

Taken from cysteine to phenylalanine, the CDR3 has 14 residues. Only the CDR3 region is kept as DNA, spanning 42 bases read in frame from base 1. CDR1 and CDR2 (SGDLS, YYNGEE) derive from the germline V gene. V is reduced by 3 bases and J by 7 bases, leaving a spacing of 13 bases between them. Single viable CD3+CD4+CD8-CD45RO+ cells were sorted as memory CD4+ T cells on a FACSAria II. CMV serostatus was determined with a Roche Elecsys assay detecting serum IgG against CMV pp150, pp28, p38 and p52. Following thawing, total CD4+ T cells were enriched through positive selection using CD4 magnetic microbeads. The samples came from a different study that was designed specifically to examine the CD4+ T cell memory repertoire. Peripheral blood mononuclear cells were isolated and cryopreserved following standard operating procedures; serum was stored at -80 °C. Staining used CD3-PerCP (BW264/56), CD4-APC (RPA-T4), CD45RO-PE (UCHT1) and CD8-Pacific Orange (3B5) antibodies, with Sytox blue excluding non-viable cells.

The study at large found these results: The original-framework classifier achieved a median bootstrapped AUC of 0.95 with a 95% CI of 0.76-1.00 on the Belgian cohort. The results were interpreted as suggesting that the CMV-associated TCR signature is largely present in the CD4+ memory repertoire. Only CD4+CD45RO+ memory cells were sequenced, in contrast to the original study, which included naive and memory CD4+ and CD8+ populations. For CMV serostatus prediction, a median bootstrapped AUC of about 0.94 was reached with the original framework, and a median bootstrapped AUC of about 0.91 was reached with a US-trained random forest. Among the 150 or so previously reported CMV-associated TCRbeta sequences, 60 to 85 showed up in the CD4+ memory repertoires, with each one found in between one and five individuals.

Genomic DNA was extracted from sorted cells with the Quick-DNA Microprep Kit. TCRbeta DNA was amplified with the immunoSEQ hsTCRbeta kit following the manufacturer's protocol. An Illumina MiSeq instrument was used to sequence the TCRbeta libraries. As for the authors' bioinformatics: After out-of-frame sequences were removed, around 2,200,000 distinct TCRbeta sequences remained, averaging about 66,813 per individual. Each individual was scored by the count of fewer than 200 previously reported CMV-associated TCRbeta sequences and the total productive distinct TCRbeta count. A beta-binomial model was reimplemented in Python, and scikit-learn random forests with default parameters were trained on data from the US cohort. Classifier performance on the Belgian cohort was summarized as median AUC with percentile confidence intervals calculated over 10,000 bootstrap iterations. The clones in this table, taken by TCRdb from immuneACCESS, are in-frame only. Not every clone is retained; where verified, under half of the shortfall comes from an unresolved V gene, and the cause of the rest is unknown. That table gives V, J and clone size, and the DNA gave D and trimming. The sample has about 50,000 clones on record, around four fifths of them singletons. 0.55% to 0.7% of the sample is held by the ten biggest clonotypes.

Details on this clone: The antigen it recognizes is unknown. The record has no base qualities; no much larger clone is one base away.

The receptor was isolated from an adult in good health and CMV-seronegative. Here the chain combines TRBV9 and TRBJ1-4, with the D segment identity uncertain. What was sequenced was memory CD4+ T cells from blood. The CDR3 protein: CASSATDRSEKLFF. The DNA reads as follows: TGTGCCAGCAGCGCCACTGATAGGAGTGAAAAACTGTTTTTT. Supplemented by the reference TRBV9 and TRBJ1-4 proteins around the CDR3, the complete variable domain is DSGVTQTPKHLITATGQRVTLRCSPRSGDLSVYWYQQSLDQGLQFLIQYYNGEERAKGNILERFSAQQFPDLHSELNLSSLELGDSALYFCASSATDRSEKLFFGSGTQLSVL.